This TCR beta chain was recorded in a study of blood T cell repertoires in COVID-19 (dated by TCRdb to about 2020). With regard to the full study: The collaborator samples originated in the United States, Italy and Spain and spanned the acute and convalescent phases of COVID-19. Where available, HLA class I and class II types were taken from metadata supplied by the sample provider and were not determined by assay-based typing. Sample metadata almost always included a de-identified subject ID, COVID-19 status, age in years and sex. Subjects who had been exposed to COVID-19, were actively infected with it, or had recovered from it provided the deeply sampled blood TCRbeta repertoires that made up the dataset. The samples were drawn from two sources: the first 160 participants of the ongoing ImmuneRACE study, and fewer than 1,500 subjects contributed by 6 global collaborators. The repertoires were released in a freely available public database intended as a resource for research on the immune response to SARS-CoV-2. The prospective study material was composed of cDNA or gDNA derived from T cells, B-cell-depleted T cells, or PBMCs.

The study at large found these results: The quantity of clinical and demographic metadata differed by source and by participant and was supplied without curation.

Whole blood was collected in K2EDTA tubes by collaborating institutions according to the institutions' own protocols. For TCRbeta analysis, collaborator samples were shipped as frozen whole blood, as isolated PBMCs, or as DNA extracted from either sample type. TCRbeta CDR3 regions were amplified from genomic DNA by means of the immunoSEQ Assay, a bias-controlled multiplex PCR. Per the original workflow: The number of nucleated cells in each sample was estimated from the amplification of reference gene primers within the assay. To quantify the absolute abundance of each unique TCRbeta CDR3 rearrangement, sequence reads were collapsed and filtered. Productive Simpson clonality was computed per sample as the square root of Simpson's diversity index over productive rearrangements. TCRdb provides this immuneACCESS table in a form limited to in-frame rearrangements. Some clones are lacking; in checked studies, under half of them reflect an unresolved V gene, and why the rest are absent is not known. V, J and clone size reflect that table, while D and trimming were determined from the DNA. This sample holds about 190,000 clones; about 77% were observed only once. Of the sample, 2.5% to 3% falls within the top ten clones.

The germline V gene encodes CDR1 LNHDA and CDR2 SQIVND (reference sequence). At the junction V is shortened by 5 bases and J by 10 bases; bases outside the gene matches: 18. Inclusive of the bounding cysteine and phenylalanine, the CDR3 is 16 residues long. Left in the record is the CDR3 DNA by itself, 48 bases read in frame from the first base. About this clone itself: It has no known antigen specificity. No base qualities exist here, and no much larger clone lies one base off it.

The V gene is TRBV19 and the J gene is TRBJ1-1, and 8 junction bases match TRBD1. The sequence derives from an elderly woman with active or convalescent COVID-19. The sample was peripheral blood. The CDR3 region reads CASSPWFGQGAAGAFF. The DNA sequence is given as TGTGCCAGTAGTCCCTGGTTTGGGCAGGGGGCTGCCGGAGCTTTCTTT. Full variable domain (CDR3 extended with the reference TRBV19 and TRBJ1-1 proteins): DGGITQSPKYLFRKEGQNVTLSCEQNLNHDAMYWYRQDPGQGLRLIYYSQIVNDFQKGDIAEGYSVSREKKESFPLTVTSAQKNPTAFYLCASSPWFGQGAAGAFFGQGTRLTVV.